Presented here are 13 T cell receptor beta chains from one specimen sequenced in a study of cytomegalovirus exposure and HLA in healthy donors. PCR involved 60 Vbeta and 13 Jbeta primers. Sequenced by immunoSEQ multiplex PCR; TCRdb stores in-frame clones only, minus some. This sample has under 150,000 clones, with more than 75% found just once. Sequenced input: PBMCs. Receptors originate from a male donor in good health and CMV-seronegative.

Only a few counts were recorded for this clone. The chain recombines TRBV4-3 with TRBJ1-4; 9 bases are a match to TRBD1. This CDR3 region has 13 residues. The germline CDR1 and CDR2 sequences are LGHNA and YSLEER. Trimming removed 4 bases from V and 10 bases from J; junction bases left unmatched: 4. Here the CDR3 DNA reads TGCGCCAGCAGCCTCGTGGACAGGGGAAAACTGTTTTTT. Protein product: CASSLVDRGKLFF.

This clone was seen more than once but under ten times. V usage is TRBV2 and J usage is TRBJ1-1; TRBD1 matches 9 bases. The CDR3 runs 15 residues. Trimming cost V 8 bases and J 1 base; bases outside gene matches: 8. Germline loops: CDR1 SNHLY, CDR2 FYNNEI. The CDR3 region has the DNA TGTGCCAGCTGTGGACAGGGGCTAAAGAACACTGAAGCTTTCTTT. This gives the protein CASCGQGLKNTEAFF.

V is TRBV2 and J is TRBJ1-2; 7 bases fit TRBD1. The V and J ends lost 6 bases and 4 bases, in that order; junction bases with no gene match: 2. CDR3 size: 12 residues. Germline assignment: CDR1 SNHLY and CDR2 FYNNEI. CDR3 DNA: TGTGCCAGCAGGTGGGACAGCTATGGCTACACCTTC. The encoded protein is CASRWDSYGYTF.

The count of this clone is one. The V call is TRBV9, the J call TRBJ2-2, with TRBD2 matching over 10 bases. CDR1 SGDLS and CDR2 YYNGEE come from the germline V gene. Trimming cost V 3 bases and J 6 bases; bases outside gene matches: 11. The CDR3 contains 17 residues. The CDR3 region is CASSGGKAGGQAGELFF. CDR3 bases: TGTGCCAGCAGCGGAGGGAAAGCGGGGGGGCAGGCCGGGGAGCTGTTTTTT.

The chain has TRBV18 and TRBJ1-1; 8 bases align to TRBD1. From germline, CDR1 is KGHSH and CDR2 LQKENI. Trimming at V came to 3 bases and at J to 5 bases, leaving 8 bases not matched to a gene. The CDR3 totals 15 residues. The CDR3 coding sequence is TGTGCCAGCTCACCTGCAGGGGGCGTGAGGACTGAAGCTTTCTTT. Translated: CASSPAGGVRTEAFF.

This clone was picked up one time. The chain links TRBV6-5 to TRBJ1-1; weak D call: TRBD1 (6 bases). Between the trimmed V and J ends, which lost 4 bases and 8 bases, there was a span of 11 bases. This CDR3 region has 12 residues. The germline V gene has CDR1 MNHEY and CDR2 SVGAGI. CDR3 in amino acids: CASSSYGTEAFF. The DNA of the CDR3 is TGTGCCAGCAGTTCCTACGGGACAGAAGCTTTCTTT.

This rearrangement joins TRBV19 to TRBJ1-1; TRBD1 matches at 9 bases. V gave up 5 bases and J gave up 4 bases; unmatched junction bases: 11. The CDR3 covers 16 residues. Germline CDR1 LNHDA, CDR2 SQIVND (reference sequence). The CDR3 reads CASSASLGTGSTEAFF. CDR3 nucleotides: TGTGCCAGTAGTGCCTCCCTCGGGACAGGGTCCACTGAAGCTTTCTTT.

This clone appeared a few times. The rearrangement links TRBV10-3 to TRBJ2-2, with 7 bases that match TRBD2. The CDR3 length is 17 residues. Germline V CDR1 and CDR2: ENHRY, SYGVKD. With V trimmed by 6 bases and J by 4 bases, 14 bases remained unmatched. In DNA form, the CDR3 reads TGTGCCATCAGCGCCGAGGAGCGGGGTGAGAGCACCGGGGAGCTGTTTTTT. It translates to CAISAEERGESTGELFF.

V and J are TRBV5-1 and TRBJ2-2; 9 bases are shared with TRBD1. CDR1 SGHRS and CDR2 YFSETQ come from the germline V gene. Losses at the gene ends were 4 bases for V and 1 base for J; bases not matched to a gene: 5. The CDR3 contains 16 residues. CDR3 region: CASSPATGGNTGELFF. The CDR3 region has the DNA TGCGCCAGCAGCCCGGCGACAGGGGGGAACACCGGGGAGCTGTTTTTT.

The chain links TRBV5-1 to TRBJ2-1; 7 positions match TRBD1. Germline CDR1 and CDR2: SGHRS and YFSETQ. The J segment lost 2 bases and the V segment lost 0 bases, leaving 2 bases of the junction unmatched. CDR3 length: 15 amino acids. CDR3 nucleotide sequence: TGCGCCAGCAGCTTGGCAGGGGGTGCCTACAATGAGCAGTTCTTC. Protein sequence: CASSLAGGAYNEQFF.

CDR3 loop: CASSLGTGAAESGGIESTDTQYF. The CDR3 DNA reads as TGTGCCAGCAGCCTAGGGACGGGGGCAGCTGAGAGCGGGGGAATTGAAAGCACAGATACGCAGTATTTT. The chain couples TRBV9 to TRBJ2-3; 8 bases match TRBD2. Per germline, CDR1 SGDLS and CDR2 YYNGEE. The CDR3 has 23 residues. V lost 4 bases, J lost 0 bases, and 28 bases stayed unmatched.

V usage is TRBV7-9 and J usage is TRBJ2-2; D ambiguous. Trimming left V 1 base short and J 4 bases short, with 7 bases between. Germline lookup yields CDR1 SEHNR and CDR2 FQNEAQ (reference sequence). This CDR3 comprises 14 residues. The CDR3 is CASSLGPGTGELFF. CDR3 DNA sequence: TGTGCCAGCAGCTTAGGTCCGGGCACCGGGGAGCTGTTTTTT.

The chain uses TRBV7-3 and TRBJ2-2, with 8 bases that match TRBD1. The CDR3 is 19 residues long. Trimming at V came to 5 bases and at J to 0 bases, leaving 14 bases not matched to a gene. Germline loops: CDR1 SGHTA, CDR2 FQGTGA. The CDR3 region is CASSTRQGRKITNTGELFF. The CDR3 DNA is TGTGCCAGCAGCACTCGACAGGGGCGAAAAATTACGAACACCGGGGAGCTGTTTTTT.